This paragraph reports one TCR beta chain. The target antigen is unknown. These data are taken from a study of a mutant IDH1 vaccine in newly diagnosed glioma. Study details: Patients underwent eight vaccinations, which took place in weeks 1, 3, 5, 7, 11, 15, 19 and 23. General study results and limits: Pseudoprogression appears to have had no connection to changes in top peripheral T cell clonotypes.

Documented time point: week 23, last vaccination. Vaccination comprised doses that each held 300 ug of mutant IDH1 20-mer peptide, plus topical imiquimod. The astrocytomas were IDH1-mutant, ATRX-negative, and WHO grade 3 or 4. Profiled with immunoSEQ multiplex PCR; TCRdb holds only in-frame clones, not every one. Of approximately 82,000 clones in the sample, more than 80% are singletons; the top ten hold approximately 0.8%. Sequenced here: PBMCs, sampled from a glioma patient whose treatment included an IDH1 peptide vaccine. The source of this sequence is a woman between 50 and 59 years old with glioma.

CDR3 bases: TGTGCCAGCAGTGATGTAGCGGGCGGATCCGGTGAGCAGTTCTTC. Translated: CASSDVAGGSGEQFF. The rearrangement joins TRBV2 to TRBJ2-1, with TRBD2 matching over 7 bases. The CDR3 runs to 15 residues. The trim removed 3 bases at V and 9 bases at J, leaving 11 bases unmatched. The germline CDR1 and CDR2 sequences are SNHLY and FYNNEI.